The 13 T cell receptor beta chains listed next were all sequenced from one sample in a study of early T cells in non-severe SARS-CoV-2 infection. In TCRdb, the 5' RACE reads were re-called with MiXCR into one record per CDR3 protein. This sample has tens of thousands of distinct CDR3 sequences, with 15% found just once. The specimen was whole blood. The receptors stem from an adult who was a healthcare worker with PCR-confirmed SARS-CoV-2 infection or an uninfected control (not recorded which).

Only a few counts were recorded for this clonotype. CDR3 loop: CASRPPGLETQYF. CDR3 coding DNA: TGTGCCAGCAGACCCCCCGGACTAGAGACCCAGTACTTC. The chain combines TRBV6-2 or TRBV6-3 with TRBJ2-5, with a possible D match to TRBD2 (5 bases). In germline, CDR1 is MNHEY, CDR2 SVGEGT. This CDR3 has 13 residues. Between the trimmed V and J ends, which lost 6 bases and 4 bases, there was a span of 12 bases.

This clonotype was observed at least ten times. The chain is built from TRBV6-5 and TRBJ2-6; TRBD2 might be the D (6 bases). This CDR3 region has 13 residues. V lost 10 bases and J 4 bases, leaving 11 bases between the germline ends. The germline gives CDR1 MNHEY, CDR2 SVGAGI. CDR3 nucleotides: TGTGCCAACGGGGGAACAGGGGCCAACGTCCTGACTTTC. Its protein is CANGGTGANVLTF.

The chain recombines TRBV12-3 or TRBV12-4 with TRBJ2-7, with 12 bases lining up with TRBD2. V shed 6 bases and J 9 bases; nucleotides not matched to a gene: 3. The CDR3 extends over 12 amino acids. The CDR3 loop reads CASRLAGGTQYF. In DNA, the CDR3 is TGTGCCAGCAGGCTAGCGGGAGGGACGCAGTACTTC.

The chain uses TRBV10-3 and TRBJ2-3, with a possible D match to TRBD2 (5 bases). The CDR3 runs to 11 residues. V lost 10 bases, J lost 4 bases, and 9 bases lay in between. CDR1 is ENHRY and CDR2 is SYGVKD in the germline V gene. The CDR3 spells CASRESDTQYF. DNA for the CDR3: TGTGCCAGTAGGGAGTCAGATACGCAGTATTTT.

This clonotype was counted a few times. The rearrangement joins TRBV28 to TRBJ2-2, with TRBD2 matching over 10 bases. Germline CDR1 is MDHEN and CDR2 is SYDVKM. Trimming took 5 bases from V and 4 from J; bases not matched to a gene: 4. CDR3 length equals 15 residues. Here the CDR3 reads CASSSGRARTGELFF. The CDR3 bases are TGTGCCAGCAGTAGCGGGAGGGCCCGCACCGGGGAGCTGTTTTTT.

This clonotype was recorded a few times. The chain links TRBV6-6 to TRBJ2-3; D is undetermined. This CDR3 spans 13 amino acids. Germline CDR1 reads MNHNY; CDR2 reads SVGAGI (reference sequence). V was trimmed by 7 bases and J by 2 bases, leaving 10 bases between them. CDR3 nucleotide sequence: TGTGCCAGCAACGGACGGATCACAGATACGCAGTATTTT. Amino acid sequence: CASNGRITDTQYF.

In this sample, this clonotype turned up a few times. The CDR3 nucleotides are TGCAGTGCTAGCGCCCACATTTTAGGCACAGATACGCAGTATTTT. Residues: CSASAHILGTDTQYF. This chain links TRBV20-1 with TRBJ2-3; D unresolved. The CDR3 runs 15 residues. In germline, CDR1 is DFQATT, CDR2 SNEGSKA (reference sequence). The V and J ends lost 3 bases and 1 base respectively, with 14 bases between them.

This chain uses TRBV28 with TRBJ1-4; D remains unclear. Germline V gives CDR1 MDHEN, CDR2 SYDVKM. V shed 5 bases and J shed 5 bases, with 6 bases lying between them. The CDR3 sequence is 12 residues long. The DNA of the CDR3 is TGTGCCAGCAGTGTTTGGAATGAAAAACTGTTTTTT. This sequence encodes CASSVWNEKLFF.

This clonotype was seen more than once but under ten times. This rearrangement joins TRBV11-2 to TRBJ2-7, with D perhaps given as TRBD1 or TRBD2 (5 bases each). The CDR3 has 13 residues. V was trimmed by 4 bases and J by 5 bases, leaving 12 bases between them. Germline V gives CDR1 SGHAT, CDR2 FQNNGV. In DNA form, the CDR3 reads TGTGCCAGCAGCTCCCCCAGGGAGAACGAGCAGTACTTC. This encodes CASSSPRENEQYF.

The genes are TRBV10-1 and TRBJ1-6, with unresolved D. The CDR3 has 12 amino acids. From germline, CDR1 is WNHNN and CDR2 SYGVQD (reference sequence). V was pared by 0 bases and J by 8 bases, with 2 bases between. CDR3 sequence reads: CASSESDSPLHF. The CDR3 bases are TGCGCCAGCAGTGAGTCGGATTCACCCCTCCACTTT.

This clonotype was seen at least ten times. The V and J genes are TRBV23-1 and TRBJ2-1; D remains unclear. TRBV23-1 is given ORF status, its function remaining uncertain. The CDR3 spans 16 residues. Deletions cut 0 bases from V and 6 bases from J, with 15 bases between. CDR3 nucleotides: TGCGCCAGCAGTCAATCTCGGACCGCGAACCCCAATGAGCAGTTCTTC. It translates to CASSQSRTANPNEQFF.

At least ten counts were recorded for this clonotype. CDR3 residues: CASSSITKRPEQYF. CDR3 in DNA: TGTGCCAGCAGCTCCATCACAAAACGCCCCGAGCAGTACTTC. The chain couples TRBV7-2 to TRBJ2-7; D is uncertain. Trimming removed 4 bases from V and 6 bases from J, with 16 bases in between. This CDR3 comprises 14 residues. In germline, CDR1 is SGHTA, CDR2 FQGNSA.

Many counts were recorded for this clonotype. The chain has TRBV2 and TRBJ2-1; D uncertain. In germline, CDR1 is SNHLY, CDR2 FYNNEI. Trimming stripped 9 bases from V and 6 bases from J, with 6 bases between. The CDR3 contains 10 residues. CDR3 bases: TGTGCCAGTGGATTCAATGAGCAGTTCTTC. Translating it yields CASGFNEQFF.